A single T cell receptor beta chain is shown here with its context. This clone's antigen is unknown. No base-level quality is on record; no much larger clone is a single base apart. TCRbeta CDR3 regions were sequenced with the immunoSEQ Assay. After extraction, genomic DNA underwent amplification by bias-controlled multiplex PCR, followed by high-throughput sequencing. The paper's processing steps were these. Collapsing and filtering of sequences were performed to quantify the absolute abundance of each unique TCRbeta CDR3 region. T cell fraction was estimated by normalization of TCRbeta template counts to usable DNA, with usable DNA being measured through amplification of reference genes present in all nucleated cells. Repertoire TCRs were annotated as SARS-CoV-2-specific by exact matching of V gene, CDR3 amino acid sequence and J gene to a known reactive TCR set. The reference SARS-CoV-2 TCR set was obtained from MIRA and was filtered for enrichment in COVID-19-positive ImmuneCODE repertoires, whereby public or cross-reactive TCRs were removed. Drawing on the MIRA antigens, annotated TCRs were analysed further at the level of specific ORF or position within ORF. Depth was the summed frequency of annotated unique rearrangements, while breadth was defined as annotated unique rearrangements over total unique productive rearrangements. TCR breadth was compared between groups using two-sided Wilcoxon rank-sum tests. TCRdb mirrors the immuneACCESS table, restricted to in-frame sequences. Some clones are absent from its copies; in checked studies, under half trace to an unresolved V gene, and the reason for the others is unknown. D and trimming were read from the DNA, whereas the V and J calls and clone size are those reported in that table. The table for this sample lists around 400,000 clones; 83% of them were counted only once. The ten largest clonotypes hold around 7.3% of the sample.

These data belong to a study of Ad26.COV2.S vaccination and SARS-CoV-2 variants (dated by TCRdb to about 2021). Study-wide context: Donors in the vaccine arm were drawn from COV1001, a phase I-IIa trial of Ad26.COV2.S in healthy adults that was multicentre, randomized, double-blind and placebo-controlled. Ad26.COV2.S was given intramuscularly at 5x10^10 or 1x10^11 viral particles, as a single shot or as two shots 56 days apart. TCRbeta repertoire sequencing served as the tool for gauging how specific and how broad the SARS-CoV-2-reactive T cell receptors were following Ad26.COV2.S vaccination. A total of 32 samples were included in the TCR-sequenced set, comprising roughly 19 Ad26.COV2.S vaccine recipients, 5 placebo recipients and 8 SARS-CoV-2 convalescent individuals. Participants in the trial were split at random into five groups of five each, receiving low-dose or high-dose Ad26.COV2.S once or twice, or else placebo on both occasions. Investigators remained blinded to trial group allocation during experiments and outcome assessment. Study-wide conclusions, independent of this receptor: Vaccine and placebo recipients had similar non-spike TCR breadth, a finding consistent with the vaccine containing only spike. After vaccination, substantial breadth of spike-specific CD8+ and CD4+ T cell responses was reported. Comparing responses between vaccine doses or regimens was not something the study was powered to do. The authors noted that the TCR breadth and depth analyses may have underestimated total T cell responses. Higher spike-specific TCR breadth was observed in Ad26.COV2.S recipients than in placebo recipients (P = 0.0014).

The label giving this sample's treatment or condition can be read as: 19 received Ad26.COV2.S at low or high dose, single or two shots; 5 received placebo; per-sample allocation not given. For vaccine and placebo recipients, repertoires were sequenced using samples collected on day 63 after the first injection. Between 29 July and 7 August 2020, Cohort 1b enrolled some 25 adults aged 18-55 years at one site in Boston, USA. Ad26.COV2.S was a replication-incompetent adenovirus type 26 vector that expressed a prefusion-stabilized SARS-CoV-2 spike protein derived from the original Wuhan strain. Inclusive of the bounding cysteine and phenylalanine, the CDR3 is 13 residues long. Solely the CDR3 DNA is kept, with 39 bases framed from the first base. From the germline V gene, CDR1 is SGHTA and CDR2 is FQGNSA. Relative to germline, V is 4 bases shorter and J is 0 bases shorter, with 4 bases between their ends.

Sequenced material: peripheral blood, taken in a trial of Ad26.COV2.S vaccine versus placebo. The TCR was taken from a person aged 18-65 years who received the Ad26.COV2.S COVID-19 vaccine or a placebo. The sequence links TRBV7-2 to TRBJ1-3; the D gene remains uncertain. This receptor carries the CDR3 CASSWDSGNTIYF. The sequenced DNA: TGTGCCAGCAGCTGGGACTCTGGAAACACCATATATTTT.